This T cell receptor beta chain was sequenced during a study of tumor T cells in aggressive B-cell lymphoma (dated by TCRdb to between 2016 and 2019). The CDR3 numbers 13 residues from cysteine through phenylalanine. The DNA shown is the 39-base CDR3, in frame from base 1. Trimming removed 3 bases from V and 9 bases from J, leaving 12 bases between the germline ends. The germline V gene (reference sequence) sets CDR1 to LNHDA and CDR2 to SQIVND. The method was the immunoSEQ multiplex PCR assay. Held by TCRdb, this immuneACCESS table contains in-frame sequences only and omits some clones. Under half of the omission traces to an unresolved V gene where checked; the cause of the rest is unknown. The sample contains around 5,800 clones, about 73% of them found a single time. Of the sample, 6% to 7.5% falls within the top ten clones. As to this clone: Its specific antigen is unknown. The record has no base qualities; no much larger clone is one base away.

The rearranged segments are TRBV19 and TRBJ2-1; the D gene is not confidently resolved. The sequence derives from an adult with diffuse large B cell lymphoma. Sequencing used tumor tissue. The DNA sequence is given as TGTGCCAGTAGTATGGTCCGGGTAGGTGAGCAGTTCTTC. The translation is CASSMVRVGEQFF.